These 32 T cell receptor beta chains originate from one sample sequenced in a study of shared clonotypes between healthy human individuals. Only in-frame clones appear in the TCRdb table, and some are missing; sequencing was by immunoSEQ multiplex PCR. Among about 690,000 clones listed, roughly 88% were seen once. The sample was memory CD8+ T cells from PBMCs. Subset here: CD45RO+ cells pooled with CCR7-negative TemRA cells. These receptors came from a man aged 18 to 30 in good health. Some clones in this sample may be carry-over from other donors' samples.

This sequence joins TRBV11-2 and TRBJ2-1; the D is unclear. The CDR3 loop spans 16 amino acids. Trimming took 4 bases from V and 5 from J, leaving 18 bases between them. Per germline, CDR1 SGHAT and CDR2 FQNNGV. This CDR3 reads CASSSGVFRKHNEQFF. In DNA form, the CDR3 reads TGTGCCAGCAGCTCAGGTGTGTTCAGGAAACACAATGAGCAGTTCTTC.

This rearrangement joins TRBV10-3 to TRBJ2-7; D might be TRBD2 (5 bases). This CDR3 is built from 12 residues. Deletions cut 11 bases from V and 3 bases from J, with 14 bases between. In germline, CDR1 is ENHRY, CDR2 SYGVKD. The CDR3 DNA reads TGTGCCCACGCGGGCGTCGGCTACGAGCAGTACTTC. Translating gives CAHAGVGYEQYF.

This clone was counted a single time. In DNA, the CDR3 is TGTGCCAGCAGTTCCTCCCCGGGGCAAGAGACCCAGTACTTC. Amino acid sequence: CASSSSPGQETQYF. The rearrangement uses TRBV6-6 and TRBJ2-5, with D possibly matching TRBD2 (5 bases). The CDR3 has 14 amino acids. V lost 4 bases to trimming and J lost 2 bases, with 11 bases between them. From germline, CDR1 is MNHNY and CDR2 SVGAGI (reference sequence).

The chain links TRBV7-9 to TRBJ1-1; 9 bases match TRBD1. In germline, CDR1 is SEHNR, CDR2 FQNEAQ (reference sequence). The J segment lost 8 bases and the V segment lost 6 bases, leaving 10 bases of the junction unmatched. CDR3 length: 14 residues. CDR3 sequence reads: CASRGDRAGPEAFF. The CDR3, as DNA: TGTGCCAGCAGGGGGGACAGGGCAGGACCAGAAGCTTTCTTT.

The chain has TRBV6-5 and TRBJ2-7; a possible D gene is TRBD2 (5 bases). Per the germline V gene, CDR1 is MNHEY and CDR2 is SVGAGI. Between the trimmed V and J ends, which lost 6 bases and 3 bases, there was a span of 15 bases. The length of the CDR3 is 14 residues. The CDR3 DNA sequence: TGTGCCAGCAGGGGAGCGCTACCTTACTACGAGCAGTACTTC. This translates into CASRGALPYYEQYF.

The chain has TRBV27 and TRBJ2-7, with 9 bases identical to TRBD1. V lost 8 bases and J lost 3; bases outside the gene matches: 5. This CDR3 has 13 amino acids. Germline values: CDR1 MNHEY, CDR2 SMNVEV (reference sequence). CDR3 sequence reads: CASSGTGIYEQYF. CDR3 nucleotide sequence: TGTGCCAGCTCCGGGACAGGGATCTACGAGCAGTACTTC.

The chain links TRBV5-8 to TRBJ2-7; D uncertain. Deletions cut 2 bases from V and 2 bases from J, with 11 bases between. Germline CDR1 SGHTS, CDR2 YDEGEE. The CDR3 extends over 14 amino acids. CDR3 sequence reads: CASSLPQSPYEQYF. The CDR3 DNA reads TGTGCCAGCAGCTTACCCCAGTCGCCCTACGAGCAGTACTTC.

This sequence joins TRBV11-2 and TRBJ1-1, with D hard to call. CDR3 length: 12 residues. V dropped 7 bases and J dropped 4 bases, with 10 bases sitting between them. Germline values: CDR1 SGHAT, CDR2 FQNNGV. This chain's CDR3 is CASNSGSTEAFF. The CDR3 DNA reads as TGTGCCAGCAACAGCGGGAGCACTGAAGCTTTCTTT. The whole variable domain, filled in from reference TRBV11-2 and TRBJ1-1, reads EAGVAQSPRYKIIEKRQSVAFWCNPISGHATLYWYQQILGQGPKLLIQFQNNGVVDDSQLPKDRFSAERLKGVDSTLKIQPAKLEDSAVYLCASNSGSTEAFFGQGTRLTVV.

The chain employs TRBV7-8 and TRBJ2-7; the D gene could be TRBD1 or TRBD2 (5 bases each). V lost 3 bases and J lost 3, with 15 bases in between. The CDR3 has 15 amino acids. CDR1 and CDR2 from the germline V gene are SGHVS and FQNEAQ. CDR3 bases: TGTGCCAGCAGCTTGGGACCCCTAGACCTCTACGAGCAGTACTTC. It specifies CASSLGPLDLYEQYF.

The V and J genes are TRBV7-9 and TRBJ1-1; no reliable D call. The CDR3 is 15 amino acids. In germline, CDR1 is SEHNR, CDR2 FQNEAQ (reference sequence). Trimming removed 2 bases from V and 0 bases from J, with 10 bases in between. The CDR3 region is CASSLSQAMNTEAFF. The CDR3 bases are TGTGCCAGCAGCTTATCTCAGGCGATGAACACTGAAGCTTTCTTT.

CDR3 DNA sequence: TGTGCCAGTAGTGCCCGGGAGGGCTATGGCTACACCTTC. Translation: CASSAREGYGYTF. The chain couples TRBV19 to TRBJ1-2, with unresolved D. This CDR3 spans 13 amino acids. V gave up 5 bases and J gave up 4 bases, with 11 bases separating them. CDR1 and CDR2 (germline): LNHDA, SQIVND (reference sequence).

The rearrangement uses TRBV7-9 and TRBJ1-1; D not certain. The CDR3 runs to 12 residues. Trimming removed 11 bases at V and 0 bases at J, with 10 bases between. Germline CDR1 and CDR2: SEHNR and FQNEAQ (reference sequence). CDR3 DNA: TGTGCCGTATCACGGTTGAACACTGAAGCTTTCTTT. Translating gives CAVSRLNTEAFF.

V usage is TRBV11-2 and J usage is TRBJ2-3, with 10 bases lining up with TRBD2. The germline V gene has CDR1 SGHAT and CDR2 FQNNGV. With 4 bases clipped from V and 4 bases from J, the junction kept 5 bases outside the gene matches. The CDR3 runs 15 residues. The CDR3 loop reads CASSYSGRIADTQYF. The DNA for the CDR3 is TGTGCCAGCAGCTATAGCGGGAGGATCGCAGATACGCAGTATTTT.

A word on this clone: The same CDR3 also results from other DNA sequences found in this sample. The chain employs TRBV27 and TRBJ2-7; TRBD2 matches at 9 bases. The ends lost 3 bases at V and 6 bases at J; junction bases unmatched: 6. Germline values: CDR1 MNHEY, CDR2 SMNVEV (reference sequence). The CDR3 contains 14 residues. The CDR3 DNA is TGTGCCAGCAGTTTGTTAGCGGGAGCGGGCGAGCAGTACTTC. Its translation is CASSLLAGAGEQYF.

J is TRBJ1-1 and V is TRBV7-6, with D possibly being TRBD1 (5 bases). This CDR3 is built from 14 residues. CDR1 SGHVS and CDR2 FNYEAQ come from the germline V gene. V was shortened by 3 bases and J by 4 bases, with 12 bases between the two germline ends. CDR3 sequence: CASSFGGLGTEAFF. The CDR3 region has the DNA TGTGCCAGCAGCTTCGGGGGTTTGGGCACTGAAGCTTTCTTT.

The gene calls are TRBV6-5 and TRBJ2-7, with D possibly being TRBD1 (7 bases). Between the trimmed V and J ends, which lost 5 bases and 1 base, there was a span of 15 bases. Looked up from germline, CDR1 is MNHEY and CDR2 is SVGAGI. The CDR3 contains 15 residues. This CDR3 is CASSPWRDRSYEQYF. Here the CDR3 DNA reads TGTGCCAGCAGTCCCTGGCGGGACAGATCCTACGAGCAGTACTTC.

The V call is TRBV9, the J call TRBJ2-3, with a weak D call TRBD1 (5 bases). The germline gives CDR1 SGDLS, CDR2 YYNGEE. This CDR3 is built from 16 residues. The V end was cut by 3 bases, the J end by 2 bases, with 16 bases between. The CDR3 loop is CASSAIPGSFTDTQYF. CDR3 bases: TGTGCCAGCAGCGCCATTCCAGGGTCCTTCACAGATACGCAGTATTTT.

The genes are TRBV14 and TRBJ2-1; 9 nucleotides agree with TRBD1. The trim removed 1 base at V and 6 bases at J, leaving 10 bases unmatched. There are 17 residues in the CDR3. The germline CDR1 and CDR2 sequences are SGHDN and FVKESK. CDR3 sequence: CASSQVEWTGEINEQFF. The CDR3 DNA is TGTGCCAGCAGCCAAGTCGAGTGGACAGGGGAGATCAATGAGCAGTTCTTC.

The chain employs TRBV7-6 and TRBJ1-1; D is perhaps TRBD1 (5 bases). This CDR3 comprises 16 residues. CDR1 is SGHVS, CDR2 FNYEAQ, per germline. V shed 4 bases and J shed 1 base, with 16 bases lying between them. CDR3 sequence: CASSSSGRFGNTEAFF. The DNA of the CDR3 is TGTGCCAGCAGCTCCTCAGGGAGATTCGGGAACACTGAAGCTTTCTTT.

This rearrangement joins TRBV28 to TRBJ1-2, with D perhaps matching TRBD1 (5 bases). CDR1 and CDR2 (germline): MDHEN, SYDVKM. The CDR3 extends over 12 amino acids. The CDR3 loop is CATTGDNYGYTF. DNA for the CDR3: TGTGCAACGACGGGGGATAACTATGGCTACACCTTC.

This chain links TRBV11-3 with TRBJ2-2, with D perhaps TRBD2 (6 bases). V was shortened by 1 base and J by 2 bases, with 14 bases between the two germline ends. Germline values: CDR1 SGHNT, CDR2 YENEEA. CDR3 length: 17 amino acids. DNA of the CDR3: TGTGCCAGCAGCTTAGGGGGCCGGGACTTTAACACCGGGGAGCTGTTTTTT. The encoded protein is CASSLGGRDFNTGELFF.

This clone came up once. The chain employs TRBV30 and TRBJ2-7, with D hard to call. Between the trimmed V and J ends, which lost 3 bases and 8 bases, there was a span of 26 bases. CDR3 size: 16 residues. The germline V gene has CDR1 GTSNPN and CDR2 SVGIG (reference sequence). The chain's CDR3 is CAWRIWVAVFSSKQYF. The CDR3, as DNA: TGTGCCTGGAGAATTTGGGTGGCAGTTTTTTCGAGCAAGCAGTACTTC.

CDR3: CASSLSWRYEQYF. As DNA, the CDR3 is TGTGCCAGCAGTTTATCGTGGCGCTACGAGCAGTACTTC. The chain links TRBV27 to TRBJ2-5, with no clear D. The end of the DNA is better explained by TRBJ2-7, so the J call may be wrong. Germline assignment: CDR1 MNHEY and CDR2 SMNVEV (reference sequence). CDR3 length equals 13 residues.

This clone has only one observation. Other DNA sequences within the sample encode an identical CDR3. This sequence joins TRBV9 and TRBJ2-7; D is undetermined. V lost 1 base and J lost 4, with 6 bases in between. Germline V gene lookup returns CDR1 SGDLS and CDR2 YYNGEE. There are 12 residues in the CDR3. The CDR3 loop reads CASSVNSYEQYF. CDR3 coding DNA: TGTGCCAGCAGCGTAAATTCTTACGAGCAGTACTTC.

The chain recombines TRBV6-5 with TRBJ1-6; perhaps TRBD1 as D (6 bases). Germline V gene data show CDR1 as MNHEY and CDR2 as SVGAGI. The CDR3 sequence is 16 residues long. The V and J ends lost 2 bases and 9 bases respectively, with 17 bases between them. The CDR3 sequence is CASSYLGGRGGSPLHF. The DNA for the CDR3 is TGTGCCAGCAGTTACCTAGGGGGGAGAGGAGGTTCACCCCTCCACTTT.

This clone was detected only once. The chain joins TRBV5-6 to TRBJ2-3; D not resolved. The CDR3 totals 15 residues. Germline values: CDR1 SGHDT, CDR2 YYEEEE. V lost 0 bases, J lost 2 bases, and 10 bases lay in between. In DNA form, the CDR3 reads TGTGCCAGCAGCTTGGACGAGGTTATCACAGATACGCAGTATTTT. Protein: CASSLDEVITDTQYF.

The chain recombines TRBV15 with TRBJ2-7; D possibly corresponds to TRBD1 (6 bases). Trimming cost V 5 bases and J 7 bases, with 18 bases left between them. CDR1 and CDR2 (germline): LNHNV, YYDKDF (reference sequence). The CDR3 has 14 amino acids. Written as DNA, the CDR3 is TGTGCCACCAGCGGTCGACAGGAGGTCGGGGAGCAGTACTTC. It codes for CATSGRQEVGEQYF.

This chain uses TRBV6-1 with TRBJ2-7; 7 bases are shared with TRBD1. Per the germline V gene, CDR1 is MNHNS and CDR2 is SASEGT. The CDR3 sequence is 14 residues long. Trimming took 7 bases from V and 3 from J; bases not matched to a gene: 9. The CDR3 spells CASMARTGLYEQYF. The CDR3 nucleotides read TGTGCCAGCATGGCCCGGACAGGCCTCTACGAGCAGTACTTC.

This rearrangement joins TRBV7-9 to TRBJ2-2; 9 nucleotides match TRBD1. Germline CDR1 SEHNR, CDR2 FQNEAQ (reference sequence). This CDR3 spans 17 amino acids. Losses at the gene ends were 2 bases for V and 5 bases for J; bases not matched to a gene: 9. This CDR3 reads CASSLIRGQGITGELFF. CDR3 bases: TGTGCCAGCAGCTTAATCCGAGGACAGGGGATAACCGGGGAGCTGTTTTTT.

This clone has more than one count but fewer than ten. The chain is built from TRBV5-1 and TRBJ2-7; D perhaps matches TRBD1 (5 bases). CDR1 SGHRS and CDR2 YFSETQ come from the germline V gene. The CDR3 is 14 amino acids. The V end was cut by 2 bases, the J end by 5 bases, with 14 bases between. CDR3 loop: CASSFVRAMDEQYF. DNA for the CDR3: TGCGCCAGCAGCTTTGTCAGGGCTATGGACGAGCAGTACTTC.

In the case of this clone: Distinct nucleotide sequences in the sample also encode this CDR3. V and J are TRBV28 and TRBJ2-7; D possibly uses TRBD1 or TRBD2 (5 bases each). The CDR3 is 14 amino acids. Trimming took 3 bases from V and 4 from J, leaving 13 bases between them. CDR1 is MDHEN and CDR2 is SYDVKM in the germline V gene. The CDR3 DNA reads TGTGCCAGCAGTTTCGGGACCCTGGCGTACGAGCAGTACTTC. Translation: CASSFGTLAYEQYF.

This clone was found once. The genes are TRBV30 and TRBJ2-1; 8 bases map to TRBD1. In germline, CDR1 is GTSNPN, CDR2 SVGIG (reference sequence). After removal of 5 bases from V and 4 bases from J, the junction contained 16 bases not matched to a gene. This CDR3 has 17 residues. The CDR3, as DNA: TGTGCCTGGTGTGACGTCGGGCAGGGGGCTTCGTACAATGAGCAGTTCTTC. Translating gives CAWCDVGQGASYNEQFF.